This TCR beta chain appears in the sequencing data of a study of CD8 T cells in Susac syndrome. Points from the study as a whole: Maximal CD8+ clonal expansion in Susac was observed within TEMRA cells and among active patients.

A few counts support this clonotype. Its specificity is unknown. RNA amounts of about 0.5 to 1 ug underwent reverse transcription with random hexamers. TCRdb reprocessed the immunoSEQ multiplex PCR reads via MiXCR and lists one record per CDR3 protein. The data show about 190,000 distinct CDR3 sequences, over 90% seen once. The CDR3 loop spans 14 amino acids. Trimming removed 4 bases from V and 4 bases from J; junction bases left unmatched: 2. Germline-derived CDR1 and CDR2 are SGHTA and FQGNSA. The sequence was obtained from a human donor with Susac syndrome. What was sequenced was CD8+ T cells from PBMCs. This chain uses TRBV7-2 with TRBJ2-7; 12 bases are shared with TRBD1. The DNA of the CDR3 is TGTGCCAGCAGCTCGGGACAGGGGGCATACGAGCAGTACTTC. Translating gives CASSSGQGAYEQYF.